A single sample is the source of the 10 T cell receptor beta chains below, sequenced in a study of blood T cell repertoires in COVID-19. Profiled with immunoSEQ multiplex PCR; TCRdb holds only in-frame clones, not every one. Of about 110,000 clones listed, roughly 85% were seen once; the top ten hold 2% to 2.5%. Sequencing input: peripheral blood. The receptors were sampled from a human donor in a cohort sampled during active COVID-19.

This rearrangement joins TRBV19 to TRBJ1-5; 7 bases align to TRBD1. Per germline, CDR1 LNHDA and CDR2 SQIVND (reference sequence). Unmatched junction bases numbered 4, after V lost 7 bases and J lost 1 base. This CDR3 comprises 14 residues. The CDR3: CASIGTASNQPQHF. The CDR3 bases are TGTGCCAGTATCGGGACAGCCAGCAATCAGCCCCAGCATTTT.

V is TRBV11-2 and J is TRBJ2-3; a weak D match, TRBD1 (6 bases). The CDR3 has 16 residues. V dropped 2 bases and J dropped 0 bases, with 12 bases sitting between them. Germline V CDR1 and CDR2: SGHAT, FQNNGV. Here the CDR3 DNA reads TGTGCCAGCAGCTTACTCGTCCAGGGGAGCACAGATACGCAGTATTTT. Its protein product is CASSLLVQGSTDTQYF.

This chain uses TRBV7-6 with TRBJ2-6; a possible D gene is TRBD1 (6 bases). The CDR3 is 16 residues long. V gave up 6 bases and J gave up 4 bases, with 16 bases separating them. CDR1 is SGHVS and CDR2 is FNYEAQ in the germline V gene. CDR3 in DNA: TGTGCCAGCAGTTCCCGGGTGGGGGCCGGGGCCAACGTCCTGACTTTC. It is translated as CASSSRVGAGANVLTF.

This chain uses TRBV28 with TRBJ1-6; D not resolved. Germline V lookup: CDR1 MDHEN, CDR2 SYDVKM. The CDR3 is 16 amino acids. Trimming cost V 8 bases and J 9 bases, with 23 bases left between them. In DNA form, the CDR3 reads TGTGCCAGCGGACTGGGAAGGGATGGTCGTACTTCACCCCTCCACTTT. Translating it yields CASGLGRDGRTSPLHF.

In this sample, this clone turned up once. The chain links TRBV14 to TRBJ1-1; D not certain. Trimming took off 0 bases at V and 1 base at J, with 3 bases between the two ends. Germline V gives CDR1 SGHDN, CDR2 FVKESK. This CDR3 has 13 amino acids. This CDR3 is CASSQDRNTEAFF. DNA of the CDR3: TGTGCCAGCAGCCAAGACAGGAACACTGAAGCTTTCTTT. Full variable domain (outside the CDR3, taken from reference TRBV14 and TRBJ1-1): EAGVTQFPSHSVIEKGQTVTLRCDPISGHDNLYWYRRVMGKEIKFLLHFVKESKQDESGMPNNRFLAERTGGTYSTLKVQPAELEDSGVYFCASSQDRNTEAFFGQGTRLTVV.

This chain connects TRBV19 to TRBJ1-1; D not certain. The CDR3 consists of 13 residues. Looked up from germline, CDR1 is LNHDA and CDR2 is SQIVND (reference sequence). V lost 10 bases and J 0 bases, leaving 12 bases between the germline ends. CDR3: CAISDTLNTEAFF. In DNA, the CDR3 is TGTGCCATTTCAGACACCTTGAACACTGAAGCTTTCTTT.

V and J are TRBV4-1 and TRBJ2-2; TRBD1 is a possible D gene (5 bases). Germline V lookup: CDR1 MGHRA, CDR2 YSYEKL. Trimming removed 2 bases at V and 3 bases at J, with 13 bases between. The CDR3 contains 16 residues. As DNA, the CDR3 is TGCGCCAGCAGCCAATATATGGGCAGGGACACCGGGGAGCTGTTTTTT. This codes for CASSQYMGRDTGELFF.

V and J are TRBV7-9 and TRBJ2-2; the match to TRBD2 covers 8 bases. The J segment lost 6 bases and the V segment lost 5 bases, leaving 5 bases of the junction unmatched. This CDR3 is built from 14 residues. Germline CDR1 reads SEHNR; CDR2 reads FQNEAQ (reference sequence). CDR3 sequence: CASSPGLGAGELFF. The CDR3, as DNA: TGTGCCAGCAGCCCGGGACTAGGGGCCGGGGAGCTGTTTTTT.

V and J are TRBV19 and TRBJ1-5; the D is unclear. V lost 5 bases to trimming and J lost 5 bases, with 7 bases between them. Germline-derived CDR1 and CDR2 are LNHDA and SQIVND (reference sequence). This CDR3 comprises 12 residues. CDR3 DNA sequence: TGTGCCAGTAGTCCACAAGATCAGCCCCAGCATTTT. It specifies CASSPQDQPQHF.

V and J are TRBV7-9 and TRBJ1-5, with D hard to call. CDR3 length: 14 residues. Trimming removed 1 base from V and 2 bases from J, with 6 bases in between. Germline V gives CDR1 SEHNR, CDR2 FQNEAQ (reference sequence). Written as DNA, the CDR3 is TGTGCCAGCAGCTTAGGGGCAGGCAATCAGCCCCAGCATTTT. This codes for CASSLGAGNQPQHF.